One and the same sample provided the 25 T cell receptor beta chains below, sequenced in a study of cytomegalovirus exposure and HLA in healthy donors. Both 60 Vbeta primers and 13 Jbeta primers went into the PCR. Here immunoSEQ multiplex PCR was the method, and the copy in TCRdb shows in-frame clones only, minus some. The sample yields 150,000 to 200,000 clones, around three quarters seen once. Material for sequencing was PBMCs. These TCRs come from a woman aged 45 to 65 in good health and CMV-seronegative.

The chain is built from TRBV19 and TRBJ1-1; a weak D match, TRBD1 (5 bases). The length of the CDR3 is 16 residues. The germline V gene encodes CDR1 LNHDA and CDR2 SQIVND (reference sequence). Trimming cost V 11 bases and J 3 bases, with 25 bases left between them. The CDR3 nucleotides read TGTGCCGTTAGCGGGGGTCAGGGTCCGTGGGACACTGAAGCTTTCTTT. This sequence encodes CAVSGGQGPWDTEAFF.

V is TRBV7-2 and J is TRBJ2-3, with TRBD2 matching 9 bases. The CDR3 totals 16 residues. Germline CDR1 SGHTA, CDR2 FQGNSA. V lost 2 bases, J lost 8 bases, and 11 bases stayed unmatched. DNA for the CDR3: TGTGCCAGCAGCTTACAGCGGGGGGCCCAGTCAAGTACGCAGTATTTT. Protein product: CASSLQRGAQSSTQYF.

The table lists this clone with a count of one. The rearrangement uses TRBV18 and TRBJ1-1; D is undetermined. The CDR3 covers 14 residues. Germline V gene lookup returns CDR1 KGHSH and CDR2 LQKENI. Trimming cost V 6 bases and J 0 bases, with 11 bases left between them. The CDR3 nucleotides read TGTGCCAGCTCCGCGAGGCCCATGAACACTGAAGCTTTCTTT. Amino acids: CASSARPMNTEAFF.

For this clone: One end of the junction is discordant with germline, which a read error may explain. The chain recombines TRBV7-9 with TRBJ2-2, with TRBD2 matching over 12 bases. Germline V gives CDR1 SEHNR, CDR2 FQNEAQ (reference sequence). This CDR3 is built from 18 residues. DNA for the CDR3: TGTTCCAGCAGCTTACCCTATAGACTAGCGGGAGCCACCGGGGAGCTGTTTTTT. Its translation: CSSSLPYRLAGATGELFF.

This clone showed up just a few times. The CDR3 DNA is TGTGCCAGCAGTGAAGCGGGCAGGGCCTTGGATGAGCAGTTCTTC. Protein: CASSEAGRALDEQFF. The chain recombines TRBV6-1 with TRBJ2-1, with D possibly matching TRBD1 (5 bases). The CDR3 has 15 residues. V was clipped by 0 bases and J by 8 bases, with 14 bases between them. Germline values: CDR1 MNHNS, CDR2 SASEGT.

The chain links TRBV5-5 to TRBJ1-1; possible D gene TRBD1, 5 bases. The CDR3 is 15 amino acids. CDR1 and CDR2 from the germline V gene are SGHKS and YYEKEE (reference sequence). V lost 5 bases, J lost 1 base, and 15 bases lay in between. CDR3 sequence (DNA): TGTGCCAGCAGGGGGCAGGTGATGGGGAACACTGAAGCTTTCTTT. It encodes CASRGQVMGNTEAFF.

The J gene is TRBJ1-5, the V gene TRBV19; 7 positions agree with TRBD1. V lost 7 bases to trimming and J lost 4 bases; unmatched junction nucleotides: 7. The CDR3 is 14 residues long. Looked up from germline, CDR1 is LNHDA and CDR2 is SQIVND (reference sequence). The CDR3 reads CASTLGTANQPQHF. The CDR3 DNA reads TGTGCCAGTACCCTCGGGACAGCGAATCAGCCCCAGCATTTT.

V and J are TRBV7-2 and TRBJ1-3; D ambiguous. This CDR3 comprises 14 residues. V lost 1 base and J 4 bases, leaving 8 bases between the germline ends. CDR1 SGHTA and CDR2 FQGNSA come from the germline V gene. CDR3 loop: CASSLVPVGNTIYF. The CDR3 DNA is TGTGCCAGCAGCTTAGTTCCCGTCGGAAACACCATATATTTT.

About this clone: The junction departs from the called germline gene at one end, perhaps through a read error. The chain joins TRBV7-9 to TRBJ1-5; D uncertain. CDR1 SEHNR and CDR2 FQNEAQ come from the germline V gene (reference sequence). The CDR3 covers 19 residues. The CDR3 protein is CSSSLVTGRTSVGNQPQHF. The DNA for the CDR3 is TGTTCCAGCAGCTTAGTGACGGGGAGGACGTCGGTCGGCAATCAGCCCCAGCATTTT.

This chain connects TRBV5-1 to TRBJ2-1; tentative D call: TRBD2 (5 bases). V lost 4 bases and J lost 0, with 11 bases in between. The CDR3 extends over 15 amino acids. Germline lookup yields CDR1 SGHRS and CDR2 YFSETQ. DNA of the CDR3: TGCGCCAGCAGCCAAGACGGGGTCTCCTACAATGAGCAGTTCTTC. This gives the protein CASSQDGVSYNEQFF.

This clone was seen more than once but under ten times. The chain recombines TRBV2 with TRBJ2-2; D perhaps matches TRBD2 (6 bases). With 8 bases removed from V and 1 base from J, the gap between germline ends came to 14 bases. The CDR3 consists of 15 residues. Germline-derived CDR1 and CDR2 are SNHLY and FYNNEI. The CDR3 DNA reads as TGTGCCAGCGTTAGCGGAGTTCTGAACACCGGGGAGCTGTTTTTT. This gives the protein CASVSGVLNTGELFF.

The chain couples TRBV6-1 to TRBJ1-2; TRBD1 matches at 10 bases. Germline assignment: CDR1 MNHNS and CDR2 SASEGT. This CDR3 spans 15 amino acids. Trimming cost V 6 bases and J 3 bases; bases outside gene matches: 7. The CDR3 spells CASSAGTGAYYGYTF. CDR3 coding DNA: TGTGCCAGCAGCGCCGGGACAGGGGCCTACTATGGCTACACCTTC.

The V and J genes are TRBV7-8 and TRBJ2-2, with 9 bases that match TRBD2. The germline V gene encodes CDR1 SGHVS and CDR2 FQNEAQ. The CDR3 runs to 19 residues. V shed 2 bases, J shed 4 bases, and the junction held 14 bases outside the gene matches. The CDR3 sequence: CASSLTIGGGAGSTGELFF. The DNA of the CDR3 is TGTGCCAGCAGCTTAACGATCGGCGGGGGGGCCGGGAGCACCGGGGAGCTGTTTTTT.

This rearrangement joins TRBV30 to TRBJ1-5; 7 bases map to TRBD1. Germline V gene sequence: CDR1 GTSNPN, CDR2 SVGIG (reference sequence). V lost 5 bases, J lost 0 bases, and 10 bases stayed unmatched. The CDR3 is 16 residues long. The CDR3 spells CAWDYNRGNSNQPQHF. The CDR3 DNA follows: TGTGCCTGGGACTACAACAGGGGAAATAGCAATCAGCCCCAGCATTTT.

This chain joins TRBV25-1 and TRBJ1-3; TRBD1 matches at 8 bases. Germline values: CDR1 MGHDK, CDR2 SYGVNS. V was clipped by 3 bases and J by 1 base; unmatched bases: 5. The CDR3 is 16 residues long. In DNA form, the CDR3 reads TGTGCCAGCAGTGACCGGGACAGGTTTTCTGGAAACACCATATATTTT. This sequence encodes CASSDRDRFSGNTIYF.

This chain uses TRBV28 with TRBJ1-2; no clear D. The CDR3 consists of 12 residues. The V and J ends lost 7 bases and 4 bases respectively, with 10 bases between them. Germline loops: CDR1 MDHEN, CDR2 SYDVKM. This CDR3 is CASTPGVYGYTF. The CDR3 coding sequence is TGTGCCAGCACCCCCGGGGTCTATGGCTACACCTTC.

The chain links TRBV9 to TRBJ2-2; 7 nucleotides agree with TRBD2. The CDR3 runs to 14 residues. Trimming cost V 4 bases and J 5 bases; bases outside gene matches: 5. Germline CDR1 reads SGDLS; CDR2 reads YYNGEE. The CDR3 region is CASSFRGGTGELFF. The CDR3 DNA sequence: TGTGCCAGCAGCTTCCGCGGGGGAACCGGGGAGCTGTTTTTT.

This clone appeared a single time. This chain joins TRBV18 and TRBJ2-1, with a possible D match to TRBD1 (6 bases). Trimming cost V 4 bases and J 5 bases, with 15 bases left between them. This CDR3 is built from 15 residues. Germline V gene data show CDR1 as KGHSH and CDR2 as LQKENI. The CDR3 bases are TGTGCCAGCTCACTCCCGGGACATCCTGACAATGAGCAGTTCTTC. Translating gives CASSLPGHPDNEQFF.

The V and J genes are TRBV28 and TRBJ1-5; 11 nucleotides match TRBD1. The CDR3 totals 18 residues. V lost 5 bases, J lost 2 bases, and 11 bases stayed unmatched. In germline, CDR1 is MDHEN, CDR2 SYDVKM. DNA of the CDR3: TGTGCCAGCAGTCTCCGGACAGGGGGCAGCGTTGGCAATCAGCCCCAGCATTTT. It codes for CASSLRTGGSVGNQPQHF. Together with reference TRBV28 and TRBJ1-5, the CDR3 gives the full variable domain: DVKVTQSSRYLVKRTGEKVFLECVQDMDHENMFWYRQDPGLGLRLIYFSYDVKMKEKGDIPEGYSVSREKKERFSLILESASTNQTSMYLCASSLRTGGSVGNQPQHFGDGTRLSIL.

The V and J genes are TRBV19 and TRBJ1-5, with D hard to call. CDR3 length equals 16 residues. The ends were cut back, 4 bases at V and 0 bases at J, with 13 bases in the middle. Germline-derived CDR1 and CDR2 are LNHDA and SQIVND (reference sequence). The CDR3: CASSTTQFNSNQPQHF. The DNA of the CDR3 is TGTGCCAGTAGTACCACACAATTTAATAGCAATCAGCCCCAGCATTTT.

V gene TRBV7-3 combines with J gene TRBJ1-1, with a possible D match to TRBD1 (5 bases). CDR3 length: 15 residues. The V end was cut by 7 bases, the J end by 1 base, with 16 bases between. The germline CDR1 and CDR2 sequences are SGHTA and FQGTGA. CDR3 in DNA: TGTGCCAGCACCCTAAACCCAGGGTCGAACACTGAAGCTTTCTTT. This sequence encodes CASTLNPGSNTEAFF.

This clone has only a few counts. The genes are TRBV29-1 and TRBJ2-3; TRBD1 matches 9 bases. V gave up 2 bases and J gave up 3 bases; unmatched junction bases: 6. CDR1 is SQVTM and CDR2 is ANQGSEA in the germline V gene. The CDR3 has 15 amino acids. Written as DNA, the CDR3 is TGCAGCGTTGAACCAAGACAGGGGGGGACAGATACGCAGTATTTT. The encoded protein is CSVEPRQGGTDTQYF.

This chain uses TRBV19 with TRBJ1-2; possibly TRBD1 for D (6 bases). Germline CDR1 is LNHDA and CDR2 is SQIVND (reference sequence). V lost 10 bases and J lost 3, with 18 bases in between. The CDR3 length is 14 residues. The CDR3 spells CATERGGGDYGYTF. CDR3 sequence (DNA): TGTGCCACCGAACGCGGGGGCGGCGACTATGGCTACACCTTC.

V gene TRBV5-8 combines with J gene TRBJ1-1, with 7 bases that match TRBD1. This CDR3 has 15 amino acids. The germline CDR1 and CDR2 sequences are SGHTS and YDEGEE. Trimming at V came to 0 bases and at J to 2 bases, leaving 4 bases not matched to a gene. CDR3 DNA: TGTGCCAGCAGCTTGGGCGACAGGGCCAACACTGAAGCTTTCTTT. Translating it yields CASSLGDRANTEAFF.

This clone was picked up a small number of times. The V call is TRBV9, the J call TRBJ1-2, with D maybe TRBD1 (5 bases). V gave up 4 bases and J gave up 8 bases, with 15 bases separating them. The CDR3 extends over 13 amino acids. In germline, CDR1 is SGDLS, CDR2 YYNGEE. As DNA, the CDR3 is TGTGCCAGCAGCCCTGGGGCCACCTGGGGCTACACCTTC. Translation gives CASSPGATWGYTF.